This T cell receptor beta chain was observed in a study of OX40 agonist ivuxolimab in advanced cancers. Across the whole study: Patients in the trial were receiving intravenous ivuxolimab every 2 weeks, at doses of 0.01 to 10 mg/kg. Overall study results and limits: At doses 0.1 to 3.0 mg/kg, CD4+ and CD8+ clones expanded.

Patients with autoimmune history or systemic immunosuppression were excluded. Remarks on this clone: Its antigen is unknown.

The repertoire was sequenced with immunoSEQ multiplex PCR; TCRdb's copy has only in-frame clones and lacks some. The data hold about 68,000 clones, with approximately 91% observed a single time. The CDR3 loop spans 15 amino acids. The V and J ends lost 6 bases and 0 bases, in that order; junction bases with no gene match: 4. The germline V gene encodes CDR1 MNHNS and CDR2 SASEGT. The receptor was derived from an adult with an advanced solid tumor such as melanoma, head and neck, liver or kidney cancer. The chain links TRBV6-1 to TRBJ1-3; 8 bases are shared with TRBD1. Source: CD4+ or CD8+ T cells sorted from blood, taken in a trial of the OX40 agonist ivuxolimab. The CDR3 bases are TGTGCCAGCAGGACAGGGGCCAGCTCTGGAAACACCATATATTTT. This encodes CASRTGASSGNTIYF.